A selection of T cell receptor beta chains follows, all from one sample in a study of control samples from healthy donors and cancer patients. Libraries were prepared by immunoSEQ multiplex PCR; TCRdb keeps only in-frame clonotypes and omits some of them. The data hold 150,000 or so clones, with roughly 94% observed a single time. Source material: blood. The receptors here all came from a middle-aged man in good health. Each CDR3 is given with its conserved first and last residue. D genes are given only for firm matches. Clone size, where shown, is once, few, many, or a class for clones that have expanded.

TRBV19	TRBD1	TRBJ2-4	NA	CASSISGTANIQYF	TGTGCCAGTAGTATCTCTGGGACAGCGAACATTCAGTACTTC
TRBV2	TRBD1	TRBJ1-3	NA	CASSRTGSNGNTIYF	TGTGCCAGCAGTAGGACAGGGAGTAATGGAAACACCATATATTTT
TRBV5-1	NA	TRBJ1-1	NA	CASSLGDRNTEAFF	TGCGCCAGCAGCTTGGGAGACAGGAACACTGAAGCTTTCTTT
TRBV6-1	NA	TRBJ1-2	NA	CASSEARGYGYTF	TGTGCCAGCAGTGAAGCGCGGGGCTATGGCTACACCTTC
TRBV6-5	TRBD1	TRBJ1-2	NA	CASRQGAEYGYTF	TGTGCCAGCAGACAGGGGGCTGAATATGGCTACACCTTC
TRBV6-2/TRBV6-3	TRBD1	TRBJ1-1	NA	CASSYRTGSNTEAFF	TGTGCCAGCAGTTACCGGACAGGGTCGAACACTGAAGCTTTCTTT
TRBV6-5	NA	TRBJ1-1	once	CASNKQGSTEAFF	TGTGCCAGCAATAAACAGGGTTCCACTGAAGCTTTCTTT
TRBV24-1	NA	TRBJ1-5	NA	CATSDFGTLEPQHF	TGTGCCACCAGTGATTTCGGGACACTGGAGCCCCAGCATTTT
TRBV6-5	NA	TRBJ2-2	NA	CASIYGRELFF	TGTGCCAGCATATACGGGAGGGAGCTGTTTTTT
TRBV11-2	NA	TRBJ2-3	NA	CASSFPGTYTQYF	TGTGCCAGCAGCTTCCCAGGGACCTATACGCAGTATTTT
TRBV19	NA	TRBJ2-2	NA	CASSIDRPSGELFF	TGTGCCAGTAGTATAGATCGTCCATCCGGGGAGCTGTTTTTT
TRBV6-5	NA	TRBJ2-3	NA	CASSTIADTQYF	TGTGCCAGCAGTACTATCGCAGATACGCAGTATTTT
TRBV19	NA	TRBJ1-1	NA	CASSIAGWGTEAFF	TGTGCCAGTAGTATAGCAGGGTGGGGCACTGAAGCTTTCTTT
TRBV7-8	TRBD1	TRBJ1-1	NA	CASTAGQGFSEAFF	TGTGCCAGCACCGCCGGACAGGGCTTTTCTGAAGCTTTCTTT
TRBV7-9	TRBD1	TRBJ2-7	NA	CASSSSDRGGSEQYF	TGTGCCAGCAGCTCCTCGGACAGGGGGGGTTCCGAGCAGTACTTC
TRBV18	NA	TRBJ2-7	NA	CASSLNTVYEQYF	TGTGCCAGCTCACTAAACACAGTCTACGAGCAGTACTTC
TRBV19	TRBD2	TRBJ2-3	NA	CASSPKTSGTWDTQYF	TGTGCCAGTAGTCCCAAGACTAGCGGGACATGGGATACGCAGTATTTT
TRBV15	NA	TRBJ2-1	NA	CATSSIDYNEQFF	TGTGCCACCAGCAGTATAGACTACAATGAGCAGTTCTTC
TRBV11-2	NA	TRBJ2-2	NA	CASSLVVQTTGELFF	TGTGCCAGCAGCTTAGTAGTACAGACCACCGGGGAGCTGTTTTTT
TRBV9	NA	TRBJ1-1	NA	CASSVVLDTEAFF	TGTGCCAGCAGCGTAGTGTTGGACACTGAAGCTTTCTTT
TRBV19	NA	TRBJ1-4	NA	CASRLGSEKLFF	TGTGCCAGTAGACTTGGGAGTGAAAAACTGTTTTTT
TRBV7-8	NA	TRBJ1-6	NA	CASSLGNSPLHF	TGTGCCAGCAGCTTGGGCAATTCACCCCTCCACTTT
TRBV30	NA	TRBJ1-1	NA	CAWSPGGGTEAFF	TGTGCCTGGAGTCCGGGGGGGGGCACTGAAGCTTTCTTT
TRBV14	NA	TRBJ2-3	NA	CASSPGVTSTDTQYF	TGTGCCAGCAGCCCGGGAGTTACTAGCACAGATACGCAGTATTTT
TRBV19	TRBD1	TRBJ1-2	NA	CASSPGQGYGYTF	TGTGCCAGTAGTCCGGGACAGGGTTATGGCTACACCTTC
TRBV13	TRBD1	TRBJ1-1	NA	CASSIGQVNTEAFF	TGTGCCAGCAGCATCGGACAGGTGAACACTGAAGCTTTCTTT
TRBV6-6	TRBD2	TRBJ2-3	NA	CASSYGPSGGTDTQYF	TGTGCCAGCAGTTACGGGCCTAGCGGGGGGACAGATACGCAGTATTTT
TRBV5-4	TRBD1	TRBJ1-3	NA	CASSSAGTGGNTIYF	TGTGCCAGCAGCTCTGCCGGGACAGGAGGAAACACCATATATTTT
TRBV4-2	NA	TRBJ1-2	NA	CASSQVEEDGYTF	TGTGCCAGCAGCCAAGTTGAGGAGGATGGCTACACCTTC
TRBV4-3	NA	TRBJ2-7	NA	CASSQELWAGTQYF	TGCGCCAGCAGCCAAGAGCTATGGGCCGGCACTCAGTACTTC
TRBV9	NA	TRBJ1-1	NA	CASSVGVGSGTEAFF	TGTGCCAGCAGCGTAGGGGTTGGCTCGGGCACTGAAGCTTTCTTT
TRBV14	NA	TRBJ2-7	NA	CASSQGGGSEQYF	TGTGCCAGCAGCCAGGGTGGAGGCTCCGAGCAGTACTTC
TRBV24-1	NA	TRBJ1-3	NA	CAISDPNRGNTIYF	TGTGCCATCAGTGACCCGAATCGTGGAAACACCATATATTTT
TRBV2	TRBD1	TRBJ1-4	few	CASRQQGLMNEKLFF	TGTGCCAGCAGACAACAGGGGCTAATGAATGAAAAACTGTTTTTT
TRBV11-2	NA	TRBJ1-3	NA	CASSFDEWGNTIYF	TGTGCCAGCAGCTTTGACGAATGGGGAAACACCATATATTTT
TRBV28	NA	TRBJ1-4	NA	CASGSGVGRKLFF	TGTGCCAGCGGATCGGGAGTCGGTAGAAAACTGTTTTTT
TRBV4-1	NA	TRBJ1-6	NA	CASSQDGGGHSFDNSPLHF	TGCGCCAGCAGCCAAGATGGCGGGGGACATTCATTCGATAATTCACCCCTCCACTTT
TRBV5-1	NA	TRBJ1-2	NA	CASSLDPGHGYTF	TGCGCCAGCAGCTTGGATCCAGGGCACGGCTACACCTTC
TRBV6-5	NA	TRBJ1-3	NA	CASSSGGVPGNTIYF	TGTGCCAGCTCGTCTGGAGGGGTCCCTGGAAACACCATATATTTT
TRBV7-9	NA	TRBJ2-2	NA	CASSPSGSVGTGELFF	TGTGCCAGCAGCCCCAGTGGTAGCGTTGGCACCGGGGAGCTGTTTTTT
TRBV18	TRBD1	TRBJ2-5	NA	CASSPGDRGHVETQYF	TGTGCCAGCTCACCAGGGGACAGGGGGCACGTAGAGACCCAGTACTTC
TRBV28	TRBD1	TRBJ1-1	NA	CASSFLGSRDRFDNTEAFF	TGTGCCAGCAGTTTTCTAGGGTCCCGGGACAGGTTCGACAACACTGAAGCTTTCTTT
TRBV5-1	NA	TRBJ2-7	NA	CASSLRSGTYEQYF	TGCGCCAGCAGCTTGCGGTCAGGGACCTACGAGCAGTACTTC